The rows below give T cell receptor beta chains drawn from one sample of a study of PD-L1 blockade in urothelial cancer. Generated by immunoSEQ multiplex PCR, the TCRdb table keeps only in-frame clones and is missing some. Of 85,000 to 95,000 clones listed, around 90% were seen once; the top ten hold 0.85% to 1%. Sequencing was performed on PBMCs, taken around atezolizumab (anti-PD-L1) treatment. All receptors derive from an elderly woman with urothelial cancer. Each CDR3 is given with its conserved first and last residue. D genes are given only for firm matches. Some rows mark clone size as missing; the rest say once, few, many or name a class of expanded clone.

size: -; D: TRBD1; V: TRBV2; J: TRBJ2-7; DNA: TGTGCCAGCAGTGGGGACAGGGGTACCTACGAGCAGTACTTC; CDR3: CASSGDRGTYEQYF
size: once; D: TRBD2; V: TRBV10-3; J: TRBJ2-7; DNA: TGTGCCATCAGTGAGTCGACAGGTAGCGGGAGGGGAATCTACGAGCAGTACTTC; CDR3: CAISESTGSGRGIYEQYF
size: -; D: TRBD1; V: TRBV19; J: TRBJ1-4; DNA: TGTGCCAGTACCCTTCAGGGGACAGACTCCGGAAAACTGTTTTTT; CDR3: CASTLQGTDSGKLFF
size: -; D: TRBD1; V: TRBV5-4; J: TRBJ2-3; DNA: TGTGCCAGCAGCTCCCGGGACAGCAGAAGCACAGATACGCAGTATTTT; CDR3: CASSSRDSRSTDTQYF
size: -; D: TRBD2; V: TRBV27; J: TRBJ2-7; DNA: TGTGCCAGCAGTTTCTTACCCCCGCTAGCGGGTGCCTTCTACGAGCAGTACTTC; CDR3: CASSFLPPLAGAFYEQYF
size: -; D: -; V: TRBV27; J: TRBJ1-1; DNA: TGTGCCAGCAGTTTCAATCAGGAAGCTTTCTTT; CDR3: CASSFNQEAFF
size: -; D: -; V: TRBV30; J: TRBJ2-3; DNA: TGTGCCTGGAGTGTAGGAGGGCGCGGGAAGTCCGCGGATACGCAGTATTTT; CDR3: CAWSVGGRGKSADTQYF
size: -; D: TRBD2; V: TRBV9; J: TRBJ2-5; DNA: TGTGCCAGCAGCGTAGTCGCTAGCGGAGTGGGAGAGACCCAGTACTTC; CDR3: CASSVVASGVGETQYF
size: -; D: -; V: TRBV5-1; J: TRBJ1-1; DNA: TGCGCCAGCAGCCGTCCGGGGGCTGAAGCTTTCTTT; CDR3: CASSRPGAEAFF
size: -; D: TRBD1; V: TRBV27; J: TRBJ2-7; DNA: TGTGCCAGCAGTTTAAGACAGGGGTTCGAGCAGTACTTC; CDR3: CASSLRQGFEQYF
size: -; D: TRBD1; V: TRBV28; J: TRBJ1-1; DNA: TGTGCCAGCAGTCCCCCCCCCGGACAGGGGGATTCGGGCACTGAAGCTTTCTTT; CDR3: CASSPPPGQGDSGTEAFF
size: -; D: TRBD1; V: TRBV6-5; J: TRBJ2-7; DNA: TGTGCCAGCAGACCCTCCGGGACAGCTAACGAGCAGTACTTC; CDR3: CASRPSGTANEQYF
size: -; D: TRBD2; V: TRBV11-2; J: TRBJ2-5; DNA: TGTGCCAGCAGCTTTGCTAGCGGGAGTTCAGAGACCCAGTACTTC; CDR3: CASSFASGSSETQYF
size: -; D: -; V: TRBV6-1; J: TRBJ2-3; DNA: TGTGCCAGCAGCCAGGGAGGCCGCACAGATACGCAGTATTTT; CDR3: CASSQGGRTDTQYF
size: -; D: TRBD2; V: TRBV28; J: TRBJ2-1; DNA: TGTGCCAGCGGGACTAGCGGGAGCAATGAGCAGTTCTTC; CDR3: CASGTSGSNEQFF
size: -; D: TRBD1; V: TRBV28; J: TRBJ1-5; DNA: TGTGCCAGCAGTGTATACCAAGGACAGGGAGGTCAGCCCCAGCATTTT; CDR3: CASSVYQGQGGQPQHF
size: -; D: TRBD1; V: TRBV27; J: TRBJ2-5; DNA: TGTGCCAGCAGTCTCCGGGACAGAGGTACTTTCCAAGAGACCCAGTACTTC; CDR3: CASSLRDRGTFQETQYF
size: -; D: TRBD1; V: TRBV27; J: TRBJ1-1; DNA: TGTGCCAGCAGTTTATCTATTCTCAGGGGGAGGACTGAAGCTTTCTTT; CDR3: CASSLSILRGRTEAFF
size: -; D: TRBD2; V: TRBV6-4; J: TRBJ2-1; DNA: TGTGCCAGCATCGCCGCCGGGACTAGCGGGAGGGATTCCTACAATGAGCAGTTCTTC; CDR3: CASIAAGTSGRDSYNEQFF
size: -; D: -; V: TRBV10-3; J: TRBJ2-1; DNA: TGTGCCATCAGTGATGGCTCCCAATGGCAGTTCTTC; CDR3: CAISDGSQWQFF
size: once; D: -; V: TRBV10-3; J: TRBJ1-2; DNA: TGTGCCACCCATCCGAGGACAGACTATGGCTACACCTTC; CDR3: CATHPRTDYGYTF
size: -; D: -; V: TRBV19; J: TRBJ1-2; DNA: TGTGCCAGTAGTCTAAGTAGCGGTAACTATGGCTACACCTTC; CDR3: CASSLSSGNYGYTF
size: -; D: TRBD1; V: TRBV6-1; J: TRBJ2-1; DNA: TGTGCCAGCAGACAGGGGTATGAGCAGTTCTTC; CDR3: CASRQGYEQFF
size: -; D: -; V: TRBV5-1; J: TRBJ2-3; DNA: TGCGCCAGCAGCTTACGAGGAGGCGCAGATACGCAGTATTTT; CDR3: CASSLRGGADTQYF
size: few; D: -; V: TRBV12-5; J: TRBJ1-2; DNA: TGTGCTAGTGGCGCCCCCGGACAGCTGCTCATTTATGGCTACACCTTC; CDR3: CASGAPGQLLIYGYTF
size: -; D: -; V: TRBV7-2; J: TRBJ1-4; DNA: TGTGCCAGCAGCTTAAGGTGGCAGGGCGGTGAAAAACTGTTTTTT; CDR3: CASSLRWQGGEKLFF
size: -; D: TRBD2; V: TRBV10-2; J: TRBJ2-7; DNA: TGCGCCAGCAGTGAGGCTAGCGGGGGCTACGAGCAGTACTTC; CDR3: CASSEASGGYEQYF
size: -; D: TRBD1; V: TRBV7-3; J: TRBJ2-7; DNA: TGTGCCAGCAGCTTAATCAGGGGGCAAGGCGAGCAGTACTTC; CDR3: CASSLIRGQGEQYF
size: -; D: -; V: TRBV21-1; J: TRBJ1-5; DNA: TGTGCCAGCAGCAACGCCAAAACCGGACAGAACCTTAGCAATCAGCCCCAGCATTTT; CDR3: CASSNAKTGQNLSNQPQHF
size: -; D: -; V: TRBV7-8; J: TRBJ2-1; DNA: TGTGCCAGCAGCCTCCGGGACACAAACTACAATGAGCAGTTCTTC; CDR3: CASSLRDTNYNEQFF
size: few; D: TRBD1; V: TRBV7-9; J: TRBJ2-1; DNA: TGTGCCAGCAGCTTAACAGGGGCGCAGTTCTTC; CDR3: CASSLTGAQFF
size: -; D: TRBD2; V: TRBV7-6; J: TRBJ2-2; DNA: TGTGCCAGCAGCCTCCAGACTAGCGGGCCCACGAACACCGGGGAGCTGTTTTTT; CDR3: CASSLQTSGPTNTGELFF
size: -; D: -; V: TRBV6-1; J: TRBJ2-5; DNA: TGTGCCAGCAGTGTAACCCCCCAGGGGCAGACCCAGTACTTC; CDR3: CASSVTPQGQTQYF
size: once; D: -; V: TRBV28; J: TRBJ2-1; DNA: TGTGCCAGCAGGCCCGACACCTACGTCGATGAGCAGTTCTTC; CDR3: CASRPDTYVDEQFF
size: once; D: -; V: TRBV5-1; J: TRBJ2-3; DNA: TGCGCCAGCAGCCCAGGCCCCCCCACGGATACGCAGTATTTT; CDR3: CASSPGPPTDTQYF
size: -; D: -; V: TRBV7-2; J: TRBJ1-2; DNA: TGTGCCAGCAGCCCCAGGGAAGGGCTTAACTATGGCTACACCTTC; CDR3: CASSPREGLNYGYTF
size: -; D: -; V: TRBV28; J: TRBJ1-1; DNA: TGTGCCAGCAGTCCGGGACATAACACTGAAGCTTTCTTT; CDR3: CASSPGHNTEAFF
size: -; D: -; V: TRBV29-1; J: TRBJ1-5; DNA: TGCAGCGTTGAAGTGCAGTCCAATCAGCCCCAGCATTTT; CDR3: CSVEVQSNQPQHF
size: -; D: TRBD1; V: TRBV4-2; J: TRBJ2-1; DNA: TGTGCCAGCAGCCACCCCGCCGGACAGGGGCCGGGGGAGCAGTTCTTC; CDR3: CASSHPAGQGPGEQFF
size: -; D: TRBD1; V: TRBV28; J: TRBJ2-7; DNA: TGTGCCGTATCTGCCGGGACAGGGGGTTACGAGCAGTACTTC; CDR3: CAVSAGTGGYEQYF
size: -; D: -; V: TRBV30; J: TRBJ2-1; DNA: TGTGCCGCAGCAGGGGGGATTGAGCAGTTCTTC; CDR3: CAAAGGIEQFF
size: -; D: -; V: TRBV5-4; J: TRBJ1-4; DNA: TGTGCCAGCAGCTTGGAATGGCAAAATGAAAAACTGTTTTTT; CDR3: CASSLEWQNEKLFF
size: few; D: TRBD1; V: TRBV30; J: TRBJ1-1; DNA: TGTGCCTGGAGCAAAACGATGGGACAGTCGGCTGAAGCTTTCTTT; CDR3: CAWSKTMGQSAEAFF
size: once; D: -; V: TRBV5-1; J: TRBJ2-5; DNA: TGCGCCAGCAGCTTGGTGGCAGGGCGAGAGACCCAGTACTTC; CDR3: CASSLVAGRETQYF
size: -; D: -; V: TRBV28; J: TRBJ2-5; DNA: TGTGCCAGCTCTGCCGCAGGGAGGGAGACCCAGTACTTC; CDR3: CASSAAGRETQYF
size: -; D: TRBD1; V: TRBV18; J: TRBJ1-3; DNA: TGTGCCAGCTCACCCCTCCCAACAGGGGGCGATGGAAACACCATATATTTT; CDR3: CASSPLPTGGDGNTIYF
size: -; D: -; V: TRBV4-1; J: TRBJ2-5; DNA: TGCGCCAGCAGCCCCCGGGGGACCCAGTACTTC; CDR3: CASSPRGTQYF
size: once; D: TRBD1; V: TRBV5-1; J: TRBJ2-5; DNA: TGCGCCAGCAGCTTGGACAGGGGGCGGATAGAGACCCAGTACTTC; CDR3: CASSLDRGRIETQYF